This T cell receptor (beta chain) originates from a study of cytomegalovirus exposure and HLA in healthy donors. Trimming pared 3 bases from V and 4 bases from J, leaving 14 bases between. From germline, CDR1 is SGHNT and CDR2 YYREEE (reference sequence). The CDR3 covers 15 residues. Broader study findings: The availability of immune exposure information extended only to CMV serostatus.

The PCR contained 60 Vbeta and 13 Jbeta primers. Per the original methods: Counted up in a later analysis, unique TCR beta chains came to some 82 million, with around 11 million shared. TCRdb keeps only in-frame clones here, not all; method: immunoSEQ multiplex PCR. V and J calls and clone size follow that table, whereas D and trimming were derived from the DNA. This table has 160,000 or so clones, around 77% appearing once. On this clone: The antigen is not known.

This clonotype was sampled from a man in his sixties in good health and CMV-seronegative. This sequence joins TRBV5-4 and TRBJ2-1; possibly TRBD2 for D (5 bases). Specimen: PBMCs. The CDR3 protein is CASSSSQFGYNEQFF. CDR3 nucleotide sequence: TGTGCCAGCAGCTCTAGCCAATTTGGGTACAATGAGCAGTTCTTC.